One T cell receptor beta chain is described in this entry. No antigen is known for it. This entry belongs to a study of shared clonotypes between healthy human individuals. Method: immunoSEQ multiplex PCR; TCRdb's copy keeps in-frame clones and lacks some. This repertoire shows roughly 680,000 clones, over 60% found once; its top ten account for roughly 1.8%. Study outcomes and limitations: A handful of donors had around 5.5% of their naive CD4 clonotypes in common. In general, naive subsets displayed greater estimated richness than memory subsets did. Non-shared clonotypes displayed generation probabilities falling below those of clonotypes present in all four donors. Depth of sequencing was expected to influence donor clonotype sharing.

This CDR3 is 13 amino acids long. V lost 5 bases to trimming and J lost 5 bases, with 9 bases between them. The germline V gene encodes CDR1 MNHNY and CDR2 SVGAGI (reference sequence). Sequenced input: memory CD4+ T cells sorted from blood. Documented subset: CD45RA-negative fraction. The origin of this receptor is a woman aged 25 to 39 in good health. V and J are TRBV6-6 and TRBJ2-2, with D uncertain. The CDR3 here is CASSRGLTGELFF. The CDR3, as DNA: TGTGCCAGCAGTCGAGGATTGACCGGGGAGCTGTTTTTT.